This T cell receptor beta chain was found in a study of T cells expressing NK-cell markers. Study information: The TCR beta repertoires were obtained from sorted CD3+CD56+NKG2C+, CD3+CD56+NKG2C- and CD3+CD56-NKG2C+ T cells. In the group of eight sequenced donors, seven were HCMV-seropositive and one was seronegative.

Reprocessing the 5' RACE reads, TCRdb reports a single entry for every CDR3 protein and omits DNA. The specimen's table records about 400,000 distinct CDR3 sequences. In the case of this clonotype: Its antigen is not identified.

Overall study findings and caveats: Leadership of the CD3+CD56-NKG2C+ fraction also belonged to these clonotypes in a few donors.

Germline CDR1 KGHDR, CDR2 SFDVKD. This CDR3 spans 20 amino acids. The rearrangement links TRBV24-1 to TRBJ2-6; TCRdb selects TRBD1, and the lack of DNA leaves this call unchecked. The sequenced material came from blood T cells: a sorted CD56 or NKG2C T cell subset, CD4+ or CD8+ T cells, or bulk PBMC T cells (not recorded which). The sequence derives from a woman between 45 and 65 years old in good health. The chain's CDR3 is CATSEARDREDSTGANVLTF.